A selection of T cell receptor beta chains follows, all from one sample in a study of cytomegalovirus exposure and HLA in healthy donors. This table comes from immunoSEQ multiplex PCR, and its TCRdb copy is limited to in-frame clones, with some not included. The sample has under 250,000 clones; over 75% are singletons. Sequences were obtained from PBMCs. These TCRs come from a woman aged 25 to 39 in good health and CMV-seronegative. Each CDR3 is given with its conserved first and last residue. The order of the fields is J gene, D gene, V gene, clone size, CDR3 DNA, CDR3 protein. The D gene is left open where the match is weak. Some rows have no size entry. The others give once, few or many, or a class for an expanded clone.

TRBJ2-2 - TRBV5-1 - TGCGCCAGCAGCTTTCACGGGGTGTCCGGGGAGCTGTTTTTT CASSFHGVSGELFF
TRBJ2-7 - TRBV30 - TGTGCCTGGCCTGACATAAACTCCTACGAGCAGTACTTC CAWPDINSYEQYF
TRBJ2-5 TRBD1 TRBV7-9 - TGTGCCAGCAGCTTGGACCTCCGGGACAGGGGGCGAGAGACCCAGTACTTC CASSLDLRDRGRETQYF
TRBJ1-6 - TRBV19 - TGTGCCAGTAGTCTCCCCTCCGAACCTATTACCCGAAATTCACCCCTCCACTTT CASSLPSEPITRNSPLHF
TRBJ2-7 - TRBV25-1 - TGTGCCAGTAATGGCGGGCCGGCCCCTTCCTACGAGCAGTACTTC CASNGGPAPSYEQYF
TRBJ1-5 TRBD1 TRBV18 once TGTGCCAGCTCACCGGGGACAGGGTTCAATCAGCCCCAGCATTTT CASSPGTGFNQPQHF
TRBJ1-1 - TRBV5-4 - TGTGCCAGCAGCCCCATGGAGGGTTTGAACACTGAAGCTTTCTTT CASSPMEGLNTEAFF
TRBJ1-2 - TRBV5-4 once TGTGCCAGCAGCTTGGCCATAGACTATGGCTACACCTTC CASSLAIDYGYTF
TRBJ1-5 TRBD1 TRBV6-6 - TGTGCCAGCAGTTACTTCACAGGGGCGGGTCAGCCCCAGCATTTT CASSYFTGAGQPQHF
TRBJ1-5 - TRBV15 - TGTGCCACCAGCAGAGAGAGGACAGCTTATAGCAATCAGCCCCAGCATTTT CATSRERTAYSNQPQHF
TRBJ1-4 TRBD1 TRBV7-8 - TGTGCCAGCAGCTCCGAACTAACAGGGGGAACTAATGAAAAACTGTTTTTT CASSSELTGGTNEKLFF
TRBJ1-2 - TRBV7-6 - TGTGCCAGCAGCCGAGATCGGGACTATGGCTACACCTTC CASSRDRDYGYTF
TRBJ1-6 TRBD1 TRBV4-2 once TGTGCCAGCAGCCGGGTCGGACAGGGGCTCGAGAGTTGGAATTCACCCCTCCACTTT CASSRVGQGLESWNSPLHF
TRBJ1-2 TRBD1 TRBV5-1 once TGCGCCAGCAGCTTGGTCCCCCAGGGGGGAAAAGGCTACACCTTC CASSLVPQGGKGYTF
TRBJ2-7 TRBD1 TRBV2 - TGTGCCAGCAGGCGACAGGGAACGTCCTACGAGCAGTACTTC CASRRQGTSYEQYF
TRBJ2-7 - TRBV5-1 - TGCGCCAGCAGCTTGGTAGACAGCGTTTCCTACGAGCAGTACTTC CASSLVDSVSYEQYF
TRBJ1-2 TRBD1 TRBV5-1 - TGCGCCAGCAGCTTGGCACAGGGGGGTTATGGCTACACCTTC CASSLAQGGYGYTF
TRBJ2-7 TRBD2 TRBV18 - TGTGCCAGCTCACCATCCTGGAGCGGGGATCTCCACGAGCAGTACTTC CASSPSWSGDLHEQYF
TRBJ2-5 - TRBV9 - TGTGCCAGCAGCGTACAAGACTTCGTTGGGACCCAGTACTTC CASSVQDFVGTQYF
TRBJ1-2 - TRBV5-4 few TGTGCCAGCAGCTTTTCGCAGGGCATTGGCTATGGCTACACCTTC CASSFSQGIGYGYTF
TRBJ1-5 TRBD1 TRBV30 once TGTGCCTGGAGCCGGACAGGCAATAGCAATCAGCCCCAGCATTTT CAWSRTGNSNQPQHF
TRBJ2-7 TRBD1 TRBV11-2 - TGTGCCAGCAGCATAAGACAGGGCTACGAGCAGTACTTC CASSIRQGYEQYF
TRBJ2-5 - TRBV30 - TGTGCCTGGAGAGGAGTCGGGCAAGAGACCCAGTACTTC CAWRGVGQETQYF